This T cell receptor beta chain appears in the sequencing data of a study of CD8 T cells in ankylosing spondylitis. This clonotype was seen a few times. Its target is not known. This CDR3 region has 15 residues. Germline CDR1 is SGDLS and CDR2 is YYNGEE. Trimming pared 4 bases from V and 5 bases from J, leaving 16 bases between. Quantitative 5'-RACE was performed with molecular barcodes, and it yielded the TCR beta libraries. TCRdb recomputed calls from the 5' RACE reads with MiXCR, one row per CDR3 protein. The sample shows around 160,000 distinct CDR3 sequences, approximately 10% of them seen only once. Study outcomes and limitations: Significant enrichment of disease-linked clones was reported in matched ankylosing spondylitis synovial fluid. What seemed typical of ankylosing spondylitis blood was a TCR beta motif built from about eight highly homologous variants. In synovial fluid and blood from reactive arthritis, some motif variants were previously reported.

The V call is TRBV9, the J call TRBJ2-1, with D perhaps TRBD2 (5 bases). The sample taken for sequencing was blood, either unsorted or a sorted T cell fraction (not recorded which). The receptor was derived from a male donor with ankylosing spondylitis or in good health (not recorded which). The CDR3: CASSLSDGVNNEQFF. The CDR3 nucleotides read TGTGCCAGCAGCCTTTCCGACGGGGTAAACAATGAGCAGTTCTTC.